These 11 T cell receptor beta chains were sequenced from one sample in a study of blood T cell repertoires in COVID-19. The protocol was immunoSEQ multiplex PCR, while the TCRdb copy is restricted to in-frame clones and leaves out a portion. The sample records around 88,000 clones, more than 65% being singletons. Sequencing was done on a sample of peripheral blood. The receptors were gathered from a man aged 55 to 70 with acute or convalescent COVID-19.

The rearrangement uses TRBV5-4 and TRBJ2-3; TRBD1 aligns across 9 bases. The CDR3 covers 15 residues. The germline CDR1 and CDR2 sequences are SGHNT and YYREEE (reference sequence). The V and J ends lost 0 bases and 4 bases, in that order; junction bases with no gene match: 3. CDR3 coding DNA: TGTGCCAGCAGCTTGGCAGGACAGGGGTCAGATACGCAGTATTTT. Translation: CASSLAGQGSDTQYF.

CDR3 bases: TGTGCCAGCAGCTTAGTACCTAGCGGGAGTTCGGGTACGCAGTATTTT. This encodes CASSLVPSGSSGTQYF. The chain carries TRBV7-2 and TRBJ2-3; 10 positions match TRBD2. Germline CDR1 is SGHTA and CDR2 is FQGNSA. This CDR3 spans 16 amino acids. After removal of 1 base from V and 8 bases from J, the junction contained 9 bases not matched to a gene. Combining the CDR3 with reference TRBV7-2 and TRBJ2-3 gives the whole variable domain GAGVSQSPSNKVTEKGKDVELRCDPISGHTALYWYRQSLGQGLEFLIYFQGNSAPDKSGLPSDRFSAERTGGSVSTLTIQRTQQEDSAVYLCASSLVPSGSSGTQYFGPGTRLTVL.

This chain connects TRBV14 to TRBJ2-3; 13 bases are a match to TRBD2. V lost 1 base and J lost 4; bases outside the gene matches: 8. This CDR3 is 18 amino acids long. CDR1 SGHDN and CDR2 FVKESK come from the germline V gene. The CDR3 DNA is TGTGCCAGCAGCCAAGTTACCGGGACTAGCGGGGTGGCAGATACGCAGTATTTT. This translates into CASSQVTGTSGVADTQYF.

This chain uses TRBV19 with TRBJ1-4, with D maybe TRBD1 (6 bases). V was trimmed by 9 bases and J by 8 bases, leaving 22 bases between them. Germline loops: CDR1 LNHDA, CDR2 SQIVND (reference sequence). There are 15 residues in the CDR3. The CDR3: CASRDPGQFPEKLFF. The CDR3 coding sequence is TGTGCCAGCAGAGACCCGGGACAATTTCCAGAAAAACTGTTTTTT.

The J gene is TRBJ1-3, the V gene TRBV3-1 (or the pseudogene TRBV3-2); D is perhaps TRBD1 (5 bases). This CDR3 region has 18 residues. CDR1 LGHDT and CDR2 YNNKEL come from the germline V gene (reference sequence). Trimming removed 4 bases at V and 0 bases at J, with 19 bases between. The CDR3 DNA reads TGTGCCAGCAGCCCGATCTACAGGTCCTTAAGCTCTGGAAACACCATATATTTT. Its translation is CASSPIYRSLSSGNTIYF.

This clone was seen only once. The chain recombines TRBV6-1 with TRBJ2-5; 8 bases agree with TRBD1. Germline V lookup: CDR1 MNHNS, CDR2 SASEGT. The CDR3 contains 15 residues. J gave up 5 bases and V 2 bases, and 7 bases lay outside the gene matches. DNA of the CDR3: TGTGCCAGCAGTGAAAGGGACAGGAGGATCGAGACCCAGTACTTC. Protein: CASSERDRRIETQYF.

The gene calls are TRBV10-3 and TRBJ1-2; tentative D call: TRBD1 (5 bases). In germline, CDR1 is ENHRY, CDR2 SYGVKD. This CDR3 region has 18 residues. The V end lost 0 bases, the J end lost 4 bases, and 21 bases lay between the germline ends. CDR3 loop: CAISESLRQGTLIYGYTF. The CDR3 DNA is TGTGCCATCAGTGAGTCCCTTAGGCAGGGAACTCTAATCTATGGCTACACCTTC.

The chain uses TRBV27 and TRBJ2-7; 9 positions agree with TRBD1. The CDR3 is made up of 13 amino acids. V shed 6 bases and J 3 bases; nucleotides not matched to a gene: 3. Germline-derived CDR1 and CDR2 are MNHEY and SMNVEV (reference sequence). CDR3 coding DNA: TGTGCCAGCAGGAGGGACAGGGACTACGAGCAGTACTTC. Translating it yields CASRRDRDYEQYF.

The chain carries TRBV5-1 and TRBJ1-6, with 11 positions matching TRBD1. Trimming cost V 4 bases and J 9 bases; bases outside gene matches: 9. Per germline, CDR1 SGHRS and CDR2 YFSETQ. The CDR3 contains 16 residues. For the CDR3, the DNA is TGCGCCAGCAGCCTCAACTCGGACAGGGGGCTTTCACCCCTCCACTTT. Protein product: CASSLNSDRGLSPLHF. Supplemented by reference TRBV5-1 and TRBJ1-6, the full variable domain reads KAGVTQTPRYLIKTRGQQVTLSCSPISGHRSVSWYQQTPGQGLQFLFEYFSETQRNKGNFPGRFSGRQFSNSRSEMNVSTLELGDSALYLCASSLNSDRGLSPLHFGNGTRLTVT.

The chain is built from TRBV27 and TRBJ2-7; 11 positions match TRBD2. The CDR3 length is 16 residues. With V trimmed by 7 bases and J by 6 bases, 14 bases remained unmatched. Germline assignment: CDR1 MNHEY and CDR2 SMNVEV (reference sequence). The CDR3 DNA reads TGTGCCAGCAAGACCGCAACTAGCGGGAGATCGGTCGAGCAGTACTTC. Protein product: CASKTATSGRSVEQYF.

The rearrangement joins TRBV19 to TRBJ1-1; D remains ambiguous. This CDR3 is 12 amino acids long. Germline assignment: CDR1 LNHDA and CDR2 SQIVND (reference sequence). The V end was cut by 5 bases, the J end by 2 bases, with 6 bases between. CDR3 in amino acids: CASSFLNTEAFF. The CDR3 DNA sequence: TGTGCCAGTAGTTTCTTAAACACTGAAGCTTTCTTT.